Listed here are 26 T cell receptor beta chains from one sample, sequenced in a study of breast tumors, draining lymph nodes, adjacent tissues. Each CDR3 protein is one row after TCRdb ran MiXCR on the multiplex PCR reads. The profile shows under 110,000 distinct CDR3 sequences, less than 40% of them singletons. The lymph nodes were axillary draining lymph nodes from breast cancer patients. Material: axillary lymph node tissue. These receptor sequences come from a female donor with breast cancer. Some clones in this sample may be carry-over from other donors' samples.

The chain links TRBV2 to TRBJ1-5, with TRBD1 as a possible D gene (6 bases). Germline assignment: CDR1 SNHLY and CDR2 FYNNEI. This CDR3 spans 17 amino acids. Trimming shortened V by 10 bases and J by 0 bases, and 22 bases separated the two germline ends. The CDR3: CANSLGHFVLSNQPQHF. Here the CDR3 DNA reads TGTGCCAACAGCCTGGGACACTTTGTTCTTAGCAATCAGCCCCAGCATTTT.

This clonotype occurred many times. The V and J genes are TRBV3-1 and TRBJ2-3; 10 nucleotides line up with TRBD2. The CDR3 covers 18 residues. Trimming at V came to 1 base and at J to 3 bases, leaving 10 bases not matched to a gene. The germline CDR1 and CDR2 sequences are LGHDT and YNNKEL (reference sequence). CDR3 residues: CASSQASGGGLRTDTQYF. CDR3 in DNA: TGTGCCAGCAGCCAAGCCAGCGGGGGGGGTTTAAGGACAGATACGCAGTATTTT.

This clonotype occurred many times. The chain uses TRBV6-1 and TRBJ2-7; possibly TRBD1 or TRBD2 for D (5 bases each). The CDR3 has 13 amino acids. Germline V gives CDR1 MNHNS, CDR2 SASEGT. Trimming removed 5 bases from V and 6 bases from J, with 14 bases in between. As DNA, the CDR3 is TGTGCCAGCAGTACGGGGCCTTTAGGCGAGCAGTACTTC. Protein product: CASSTGPLGEQYF.

This clonotype was detected ten times or more. The chain has TRBV6-5 and TRBJ2-1, with TRBD2 matching 10 bases. Germline loops: CDR1 MNHEY, CDR2 SVGAGI. The CDR3 is 16 residues long. V shed 10 bases and J 9 bases; nucleotides not matched to a gene: 18. CDR3 sequence reads: CATKITGTSDSGEQFF. In DNA form, the CDR3 reads TGTGCCACCAAAATTACCGGGACTAGCGATTCCGGTGAGCAGTTCTTC.

This clonotype appeared a few times. This sequence may be a read error, since a much larger clone differs from it by one base. The gene calls are TRBV6-5 and TRBJ1-2, with 9 bases that match TRBD1. The CDR3 consists of 15 residues. V trimming: 5 bases; J trimming: 4 bases; junction bases outside the gene matches: 8. Germline CDR1 is MNHEY and CDR2 is SVGAGI. CDR3 sequence reads: CASSRTGDVAYGYTF. The CDR3 bases are TGTGCCAGCAGTCGGACAGGGGATGTCGCCTATGGCTACACCTTC.

The table lists this clonotype with many counts. The rearrangement uses TRBV7-2 and TRBJ2-5, with D possibly being TRBD1 or TRBD2 (6 bases each). V gave up 0 bases and J gave up 9 bases, with 23 bases separating them. CDR3 length: 17 residues. Germline V gene data show CDR1 as SGHTA and CDR2 as FQGNSA. The chain's CDR3 is CASSLASFPKRGEPQYF. The CDR3 nucleotides read TGTGCCAGCAGCTTAGCGTCGTTCCCTAAGAGGGGGGAGCCCCAGTACTTC. The full variable domain, its missing parts supplied by reference TRBV7-2 and TRBJ2-5, is GAGVSQSPSNKVTEKGKDVELRCDPISGHTALYWYRQSLGQGLEFLIYFQGNSAPDKSGLPSDRFSAERTGGSVSTLTIQRTQQEDSAVYLCASSLASFPKRGEPQYFGPGTRLLVL.

This clonotype was observed at least ten times. V and J are TRBV5-1 and TRBJ2-4, with a possible D match to TRBD1 (6 bases). V was clipped by 5 bases and J by 10 bases, with 16 bases between them. Germline loops: CDR1 SGHRS, CDR2 YFSETQ. This CDR3 has 13 residues. The CDR3 sequence is CASRPQQGRIQYF. CDR3 sequence (DNA): TGCGCCAGCAGACCGCAACAGGGTAGGATTCAGTACTTC.

The table lists this clonotype with many counts. This chain joins TRBV7-2 and TRBJ1-4, with unresolved D. V dropped 2 bases and J dropped 6 bases, with 10 bases sitting between them. Per germline, CDR1 SGHTA and CDR2 FQGNSA. This CDR3 spans 14 amino acids. This chain's CDR3 is CASSLLTAHEKLFF. The CDR3 nucleotides are TGTGCCAGCAGCTTATTAACAGCCCATGAAAAACTGTTTTTT.

This clonotype was recorded many times. The chain joins TRBV19 to TRBJ2-7; 7 bases match TRBD2. Trimming removed 3 bases from V and 4 bases from J; junction bases left unmatched: 0. Germline values: CDR1 LNHDA, CDR2 SQIVND (reference sequence). CDR3 size: 12 residues. The DNA for the CDR3 is TGTGCCAGTAGTATGGGGGGGTACGAGCAGTACTTC. Amino acids: CASSMGGYEQYF.

This clonotype has at least ten counts. V and J are TRBV20-1 and TRBJ2-3; the match to TRBD2 covers 7 bases. Germline assignment: CDR1 DFQATT and CDR2 SNEGSKA (reference sequence). With V trimmed by 6 bases and J by 6 bases, 15 bases remained unmatched. The CDR3 covers 15 residues. The CDR3 sequence: CSAQSSGSLGDTQYF. The CDR3 DNA reads TGCAGTGCGCAATCTAGCGGCTCTTTGGGGGATACGCAGTATTTT.

The table lists this clonotype with many counts. The chain joins TRBV7-2 to TRBJ1-2; D not certain. Trimming shortened V by 4 bases and J by 3 bases, and 9 bases separated the two germline ends. The CDR3 consists of 13 residues. CDR1 is SGHTA, CDR2 FQGNSA, per germline. The CDR3: CASSSDTYYGYTF. The DNA of the CDR3 is TGTGCCAGCAGCTCCGACACATACTATGGCTACACCTTC.

Points on this clonotype: The junction differs from germline at one of its ends, possibly a read error. V and J are TRBV27 and TRBJ2-7; D possibly corresponds to TRBD1 (6 bases). CDR3 length equals 13 residues. In germline, CDR1 is MNHEY, CDR2 SMNVEV (reference sequence). The CDR3 region is CASSFQGSDGQCF. The CDR3 DNA reads TGTGCCAGCAGCTTCCAGGGGTCGGACGGGCAGTGCTTC.

This clonotype came up many times. This rearrangement joins TRBV7-3 to TRBJ2-2, with unresolved D. V lost 1 base to trimming and J lost 6 bases, with 15 bases between them. This CDR3 contains 16 residues. Looked up from germline, CDR1 is SGHTA and CDR2 is FQGTGA. This chain's CDR3 is CASSLRTAPLPGELFF. In DNA, the CDR3 is TGTGCCAGCAGCTTAAGGACGGCCCCCTTACCCGGGGAGCTGTTTTTT.

This clonotype has a count of ten or more. This chain connects TRBV13 to TRBJ2-5, with 8 bases lining up with TRBD1. Germline lookup yields CDR1 PRHDT and CDR2 FYEKMQ (reference sequence). Trimming removed 5 bases from V and 1 base from J; junction bases left unmatched: 6. CDR3 length: 15 amino acids. The CDR3 sequence: CASSAPGTGQETQYF. The CDR3 bases are TGTGCCAGCAGCGCCCCCGGGACAGGCCAAGAGACCCAGTACTTC.

A few counts support this clonotype. The CDR3 nucleotides are TGTGCCTGCTCGAAGTGGGGGGGCCGAGCTGAAGCTTTCTTT. This codes for CACSKWGGRAEAFF. The V call is TRBV30, the J call TRBJ1-1; D perhaps matches TRBD1 (6 bases). CDR3 length: 14 residues. Germline values: CDR1 GTSNPN, CDR2 SVGIG (reference sequence). V dropped 6 bases and J dropped 6 bases, with 20 bases sitting between them.

This clonotype was seen many times. The CDR3 bases are TGTGCCAGCAGCTTAGAGCCATCTTCCTACGAGCAGTACTTC. As protein: CASSLEPSSYEQYF. The rearrangement joins TRBV11-2 to TRBJ2-7; D not certain. Germline CDR1 reads SGHAT; CDR2 reads FQNNGV. The CDR3 sequence is 14 residues long. Trimming removed 0 bases at V and 1 base at J, with 7 bases between.

As to this clonotype: This clone may be a read error of a much larger clone one base away. The V call is TRBV5-6, the J call TRBJ2-7, with 11 bases matching TRBD2. In germline, CDR1 is SGHDT, CDR2 YYEEEE. The J segment lost 4 bases and the V segment lost 2 bases, leaving 20 bases of the junction unmatched. The CDR3 runs 20 residues. Written as DNA, the CDR3 is TGTGCCAGCAGCTTCCGCCTGGCACTAGCGGGAGAGGGAGCTCGGTACGAGCAGTACTTC. This sequence encodes CASSFRLALAGEGARYEQYF.

The sample holds many counts of this clonotype. The V call is TRBV3-1, the J call TRBJ1-2; D gene unclear. CDR1 is LGHDT and CDR2 is YNNKEL in the germline V gene (reference sequence). The CDR3 extends over 12 amino acids. The ends were cut back, 5 bases at V and 8 bases at J, with 12 bases in the middle. The CDR3 coding sequence is TGTGCCAGCAGCGGGCTGGGGTACGGCTACACCTTC. Its protein product is CASSGLGYGYTF.

This sequence joins TRBV20-1 and TRBJ2-5, with 8 bases fitting TRBD2. The CDR3 runs to 13 residues. Germline lookup yields CDR1 DFQATT and CDR2 SNEGSKA (reference sequence). V gave up 3 bases and J gave up 5 bases; unmatched junction bases: 5. CDR3 loop: CSARSGGSETQYF. The CDR3, as DNA: TGCAGTGCTAGGTCGGGGGGGTCGGAGACCCAGTACTTC.

The chain recombines TRBV20-1 with TRBJ1-2; the D is unclear. Trimming left V 8 bases short and J 6 bases short, with 25 bases between. CDR3 length: 15 residues. CDR1 and CDR2 (germline): DFQATT, SNEGSKA (reference sequence). CDR3 residues: CSTVQPAALGDGYTF. The DNA of the CDR3 is TGCAGTACTGTCCAGCCGGCAGCCCTTGGAGATGGCTACACCTTC.

This clonotype was counted at least ten times. The chain combines TRBV6-5 with TRBJ2-7; D gene uncertain. Deletions cut 5 bases from V and 3 bases from J, with 23 bases between. Germline CDR1 MNHEY, CDR2 SVGAGI. The CDR3 is made up of 17 amino acids. For the CDR3, the DNA is TGTGCCAGCAGTCACACTACGCCGAGCGCCCCCGACTACGAGCAGTACTTC. It is translated as CASSHTTPSAPDYEQYF.

The chain uses TRBV5-6 and TRBJ1-2; 10 positions agree with TRBD1. With 4 bases clipped from V and 4 bases from J, the junction kept 7 bases outside the gene matches. The length of the CDR3 is 15 residues. CDR1 is SGHDT and CDR2 is YYEEEE in the germline V gene. CDR3 protein: CASSRGQGVFYGYTF. CDR3 DNA sequence: TGTGCCAGCAGCCGTGGACAGGGGGTTTTCTATGGCTACACCTTC.

This clonotype was counted many times. The rearrangement links TRBV6-1 to TRBJ1-2; D unresolved. In germline, CDR1 is MNHNS, CDR2 SASEGT. Trimming left V 7 bases short and J 12 bases short, with 24 bases between. The CDR3 covers 14 residues. The CDR3 coding sequence is TGTGCCAGCACTCTGGAGGTAGGGCTCCCGATTGACACCTTC. It translates to CASTLEVGLPIDTF.

The chain uses TRBV2 and TRBJ1-4, with D possibly TRBD1 on 6 matching bases. This CDR3 region has 15 residues. Germline values: CDR1 SNHLY, CDR2 FYNNEI. Trimming removed 7 bases at V and 7 bases at J, with 19 bases between. Here the CDR3 reads CASKGQGIAGEKLFF. As DNA, the CDR3 is TGTGCCAGCAAGGGTCAGGGGATTGCCGGTGAAAAACTGTTTTTT.

On this clonotype itself: The conserved phenylalanine or tryptophan normally closing the CDR3 is absent here, so this likely arose from a read error. The rearrangement links TRBV5-8 to TRBJ1-2, with a possible D match to TRBD1 (6 bases). This CDR3 comprises 14 residues. Germline V gene data show CDR1 as SGHTS and CDR2 as YDEGEE. The CDR3 loop reads CASGPGDNNYGYTS. The CDR3 DNA sequence: TGCGCCAGCGGCCCTGGGGACAATAACTATGGCTACACCTCC.

In regard to this clonotype: Sequence at one end of the junction differs from germline and may be a read error. V usage is TRBV6-5 and J usage is TRBJ2-1, with 10 nucleotides matching TRBD1. The CDR3 totals 14 residues. Germline-derived CDR1 and CDR2 are MNHEY and SVGAGI. The CDR3 DNA reads TGTGCCAGCAGTCCCGGGACAGGGGTCAATGAGCAGTCCTTC. Its protein is CASSPGTGVNEQSF.